This entry features one T cell receptor (beta chain) sequence. Its antigen is as yet unknown. The sample is drawn from a study of blood T cells in healthy people across ages. Study-wide findings and caveats: Whereas aged donors had fewer naive CD4+ cells, long-lived donors had more of them and higher diversity.

The junction had 15 bases not matched to a gene; V was cut back by 2 bases and J by 2 bases. The CDR3 sequence is 18 residues long. Germline lookup yields CDR1 SQVTM and CDR2 ANQGSEA. Using a J-beta primer mix together with a sample-barcoded 5' primer, a second PCR was run for roughly 7 to 12 cycles. Via MiXCR, TCRdb re-called the 5' RACE reads, giving one row per CDR3 protein. The sample holds approximately 800,000 distinct CDR3 sequences, 58% seen once. The sample consisted of blood. This rearrangement joins TRBV29-1 to TRBJ2-3; 8 bases align to TRBD2. This sequence was found in a man aged 30 to 39 in good health. The DNA of the CDR3 is TGCAGCGTTGAATCTTTAGGCGGGAGCGGGGGCCCCACAGATACGCAGTATTTT. Its translation is CSVESLGGSGGPTDTQYF.